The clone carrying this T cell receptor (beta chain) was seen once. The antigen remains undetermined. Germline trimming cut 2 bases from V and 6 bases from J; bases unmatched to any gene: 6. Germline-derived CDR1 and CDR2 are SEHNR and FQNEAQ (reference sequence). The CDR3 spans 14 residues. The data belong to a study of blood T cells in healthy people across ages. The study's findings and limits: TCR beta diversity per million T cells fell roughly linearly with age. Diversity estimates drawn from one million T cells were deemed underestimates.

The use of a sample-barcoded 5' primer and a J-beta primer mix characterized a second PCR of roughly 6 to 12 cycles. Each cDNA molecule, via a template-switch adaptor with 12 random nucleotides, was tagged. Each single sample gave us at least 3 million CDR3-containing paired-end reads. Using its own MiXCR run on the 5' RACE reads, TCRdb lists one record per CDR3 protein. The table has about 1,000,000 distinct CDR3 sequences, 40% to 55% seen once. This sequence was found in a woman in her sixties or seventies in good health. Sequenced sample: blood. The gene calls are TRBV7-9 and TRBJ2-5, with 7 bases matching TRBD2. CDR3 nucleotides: TGTGCCAGCAGCTTACGGGAGGCGGTGCAGACCCAGTACTTC. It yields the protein CASSLREAVQTQYF. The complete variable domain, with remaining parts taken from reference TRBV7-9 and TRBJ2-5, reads DTGVSQNPRHKITKRGQNVTFRCDPISEHNRLYWYRQTLGQGPEFLTYFQNEAQLEKSRLLSDRFSAERPKGSFSTLEIQRTEQGDSAMYLCASSLREAVQTQYFGPGTRLLVL.